A selection of T cell receptor beta chains follows, all from one sample in a study of cytomegalovirus exposure and HLA in healthy donors. Generated by immunoSEQ multiplex PCR, the TCRdb table keeps only in-frame clones and is missing some. In the table there are 200,000 to 250,000 clones, over 70% of which are singletons. The sequencing sample was made of PBMCs. The origin of the receptors is a woman younger than 45 in good health and CMV-seropositive. The CDR3 runs from the conserved cysteine through the conserved F or W. A D gene is named only where the DNA matches it firmly.

d_call j_call v_call cdr3_nt cdr3_aa
TRBD1 TRBJ2-7 TRBV29-1 TGCAGCGTTCCCGGGACAGGGCTGAGTCTACACGAGCAGTACTTC CSVPGTGLSLHEQYF
TRBD1 TRBJ1-1 TRBV19 TGTGCCAGTAGTACCCAACAGGGGACTGAAGCTTTCTTT CASSTQQGTEAFF
TRBD1 TRBJ1-2 TRBV27 TGTGCCAGCAGTTTGGACAGGGACTTTAACTATGGCTACACCTTC CASSLDRDFNYGYTF
- TRBJ2-1 TRBV30 TGTGCCTGGAGTGTAATCGGGGGCCGGAACAGTGAGCAGTTCTTC CAWSVIGGRNSEQFF
- TRBJ2-1 TRBV15 TGTGCCACCAGTTCACCCGGGGTCCCCAATGAGCAGTTCTTC CATSSPGVPNEQFF
- TRBJ1-2 TRBV30 TGTGCCTGGAGTGTACCCGGAGGATCTAACTATGGCTACACCTTC CAWSVPGGSNYGYTF
- TRBJ2-1 TRBV30 TGTGCCTGGAGTGTACAACTAGGCAGGAAGCCTTACAATGAGCAGTTCTTC CAWSVQLGRKPYNEQFF
- TRBJ1-2 TRBV27 TGTGCCAGCATGCCCGCCCGTCGGCCTAACTATGGCTACACCTTC CASMPARRPNYGYTF
- TRBJ1-2 TRBV9 TGTGCCAGCAGCTTCGACAGCAACTATGGCTACACCTTC CASSFDSNYGYTF
- TRBJ2-7 TRBV5-4 TGTGCCAGCAGGGGAGATATAGGGCCAGGATCCGAGCAGTACTTC CASRGDIGPGSEQYF
- TRBJ2-1 TRBV6-5 TGTGCCAGCAGTCCCCTGGGTGGGAGCAACAATGAGCAGTTCTTC CASSPLGGSNNEQFF